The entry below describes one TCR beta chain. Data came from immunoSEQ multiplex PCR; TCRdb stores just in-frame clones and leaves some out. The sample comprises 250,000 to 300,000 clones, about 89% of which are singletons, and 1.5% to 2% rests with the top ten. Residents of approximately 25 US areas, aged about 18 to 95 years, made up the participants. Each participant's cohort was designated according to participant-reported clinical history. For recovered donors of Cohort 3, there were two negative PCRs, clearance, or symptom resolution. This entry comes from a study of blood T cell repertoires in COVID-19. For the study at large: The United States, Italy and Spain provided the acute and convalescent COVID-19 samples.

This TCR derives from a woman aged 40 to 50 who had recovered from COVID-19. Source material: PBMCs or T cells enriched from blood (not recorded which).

The CDR3 DNA sequence: TGTGCCAGCAGCCAAGTCCTCAAAGCGGAGACCCAGTACTTC. Its protein is CASSQVLKAETQYF. The chain recombines TRBV4-2 with TRBJ2-5; D unresolved. CDR1 and CDR2 (germline): LGHNA, YNFKEQ. Trimming took off 1 base at V and 5 bases at J, with 11 bases between the two ends. CDR3 length equals 14 residues.